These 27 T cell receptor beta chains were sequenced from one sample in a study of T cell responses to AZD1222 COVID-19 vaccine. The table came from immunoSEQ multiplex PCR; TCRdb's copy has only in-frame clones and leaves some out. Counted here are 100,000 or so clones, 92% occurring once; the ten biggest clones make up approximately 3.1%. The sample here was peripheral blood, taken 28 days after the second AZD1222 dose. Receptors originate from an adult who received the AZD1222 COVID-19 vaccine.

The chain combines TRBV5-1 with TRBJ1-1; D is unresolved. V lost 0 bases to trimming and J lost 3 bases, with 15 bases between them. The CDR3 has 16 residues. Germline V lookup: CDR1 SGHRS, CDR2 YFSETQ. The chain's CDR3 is CASSLESGGGYTEAFF. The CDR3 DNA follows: TGCGCCAGCAGCTTGGAATCGGGTGGCGGGTACACTGAAGCTTTCTTT.

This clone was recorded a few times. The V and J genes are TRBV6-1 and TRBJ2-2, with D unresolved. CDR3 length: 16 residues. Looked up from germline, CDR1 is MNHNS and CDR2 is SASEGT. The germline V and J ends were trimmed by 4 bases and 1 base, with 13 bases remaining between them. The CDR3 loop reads CASSGSRTLNTGELFF. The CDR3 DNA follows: TGTGCCAGCAGTGGCTCACGGACCTTGAACACCGGGGAGCTGTTTTTT.

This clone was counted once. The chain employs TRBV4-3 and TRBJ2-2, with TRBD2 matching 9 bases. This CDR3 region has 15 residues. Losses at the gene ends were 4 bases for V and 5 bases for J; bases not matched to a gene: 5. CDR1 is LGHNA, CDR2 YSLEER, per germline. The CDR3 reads CASSRGSGGTGELFF. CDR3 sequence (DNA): TGCGCCAGCAGCCGTGGAAGCGGGGGGACCGGGGAGCTGTTTTTT.

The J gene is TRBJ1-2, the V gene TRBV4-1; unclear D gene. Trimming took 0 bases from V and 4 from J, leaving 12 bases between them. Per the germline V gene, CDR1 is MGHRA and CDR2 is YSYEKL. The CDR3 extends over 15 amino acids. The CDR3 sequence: CASSQDKGPGYGYTF. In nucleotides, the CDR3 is TGCGCCAGCAGCCAAGATAAAGGCCCAGGCTATGGCTACACCTTC.

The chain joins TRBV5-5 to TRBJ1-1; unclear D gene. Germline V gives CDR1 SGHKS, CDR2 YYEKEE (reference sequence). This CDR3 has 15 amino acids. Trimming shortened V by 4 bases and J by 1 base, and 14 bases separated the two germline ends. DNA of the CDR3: TGTGCCAGCAGCGGGATGGCACGGCCGAACACTGAAGCTTTCTTT. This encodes CASSGMARPNTEAFF.

CDR3 in DNA: TGTGCCAGCAGTATAGCGGGGGGGCGCCACGAGCAGTACTTC. Its translation: CASSIAGGRHEQYF. The V call is TRBV28, the J call TRBJ2-7; 11 bases are shared with TRBD2. The germline V gene encodes CDR1 MDHEN and CDR2 SYDVKM. Trimming removed 5 bases from V and 5 bases from J; junction bases left unmatched: 5. This CDR3 contains 14 residues.

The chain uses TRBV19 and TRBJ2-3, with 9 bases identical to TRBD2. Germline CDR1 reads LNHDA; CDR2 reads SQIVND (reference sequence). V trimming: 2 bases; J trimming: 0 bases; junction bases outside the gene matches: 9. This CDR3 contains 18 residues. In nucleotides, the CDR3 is TGTGCCAGTAGTATAAGAAGGAATAGCGGGGGAAGCACAGATACGCAGTATTTT. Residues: CASSIRRNSGGSTDTQYF.

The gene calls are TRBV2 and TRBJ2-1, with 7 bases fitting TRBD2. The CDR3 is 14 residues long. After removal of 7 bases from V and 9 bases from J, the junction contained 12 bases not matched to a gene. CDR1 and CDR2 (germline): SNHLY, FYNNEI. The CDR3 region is CASIRGLVTGEQFF. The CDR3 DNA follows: TGTGCCAGCATTCGAGGACTAGTCACGGGTGAGCAGTTCTTC. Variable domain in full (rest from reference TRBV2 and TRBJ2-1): EPEVTQTPSHQVTQMGQEVILRCVPISNHLYFYWYRQILGQKVEFLVSFYNNEISEKSEIFDDQFSVERPDGSNFTLKIRSTKLEDSAMYFCASIRGLVTGEQFFGPGTRLTVL.

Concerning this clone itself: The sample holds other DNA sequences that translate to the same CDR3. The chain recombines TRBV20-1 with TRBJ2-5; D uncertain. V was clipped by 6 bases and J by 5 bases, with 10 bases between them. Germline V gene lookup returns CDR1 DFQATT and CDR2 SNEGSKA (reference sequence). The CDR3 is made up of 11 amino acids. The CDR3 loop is CSAPLGETQYF. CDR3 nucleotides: TGCAGTGCCCCCCTCGGGGAGACCCAGTACTTC.

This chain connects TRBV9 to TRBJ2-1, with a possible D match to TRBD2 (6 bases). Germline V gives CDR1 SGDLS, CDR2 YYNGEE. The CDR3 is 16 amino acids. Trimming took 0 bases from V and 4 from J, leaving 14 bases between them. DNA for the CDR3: TGTGCCAGCAGCGTAGTGGTGGGGGGTTTATACAATGAGCAGTTCTTC. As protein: CASSVVVGGLYNEQFF.

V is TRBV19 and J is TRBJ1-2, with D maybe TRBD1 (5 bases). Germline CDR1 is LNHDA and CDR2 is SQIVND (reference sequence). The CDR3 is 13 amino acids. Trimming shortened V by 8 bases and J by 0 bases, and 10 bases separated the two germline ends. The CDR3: CASGWGANYGYTF. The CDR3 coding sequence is TGTGCCAGTGGCTGGGGGGCTAACTATGGCTACACCTTC. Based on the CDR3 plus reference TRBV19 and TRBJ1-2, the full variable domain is DGGITQSPKYLFRKEGQNVTLSCEQNLNHDAMYWYRQDPGQGLRLIYYSQIVNDFQKGDIAEGYSVSREKKESFPLTVTSAQKNPTAFYLCASGWGANYGYTFGSGTRLTVV.

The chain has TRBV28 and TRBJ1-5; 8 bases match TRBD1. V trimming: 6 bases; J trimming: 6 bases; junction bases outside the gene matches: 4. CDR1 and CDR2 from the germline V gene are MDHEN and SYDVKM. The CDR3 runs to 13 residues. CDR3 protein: CASRLTGAQPQHF. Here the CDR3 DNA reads TGTGCCAGCAGGCTGACAGGGGCTCAGCCCCAGCATTTT. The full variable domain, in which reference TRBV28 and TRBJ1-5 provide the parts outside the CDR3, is DVKVTQSSRYLVKRTGEKVFLECVQDMDHENMFWYRQDPGLGLRLIYFSYDVKMKEKGDIPEGYSVSREKKERFSLILESASTNQTSMYLCASRLTGAQPQHFGDGTRLSIL.

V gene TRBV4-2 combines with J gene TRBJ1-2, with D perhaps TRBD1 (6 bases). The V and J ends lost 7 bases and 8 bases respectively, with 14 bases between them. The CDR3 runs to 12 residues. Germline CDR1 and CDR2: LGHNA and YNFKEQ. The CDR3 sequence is CASTGTPGGYTF. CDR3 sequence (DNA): TGTGCCAGCACGGGGACACCTGGGGGCTACACCTTC.

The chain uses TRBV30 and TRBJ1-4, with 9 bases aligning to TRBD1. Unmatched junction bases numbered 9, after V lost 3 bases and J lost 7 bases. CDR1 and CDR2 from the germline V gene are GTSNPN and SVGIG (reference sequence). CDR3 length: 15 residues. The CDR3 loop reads CAWRLQGALGEKLFF. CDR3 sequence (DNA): TGTGCCTGGAGGCTACAGGGGGCTCTAGGTGAAAAACTGTTTTTT. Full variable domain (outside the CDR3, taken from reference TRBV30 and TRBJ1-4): SQTIHQWPATLVQPVGSPLSLECTVEGTSNPNLYWYRQAAGRGLQLLFYSVGIGQISSEVPQNLSASRPQDRQFILSSKKLLLSDSGFYLCAWRLQGALGEKLFFGSGTQLSVL.

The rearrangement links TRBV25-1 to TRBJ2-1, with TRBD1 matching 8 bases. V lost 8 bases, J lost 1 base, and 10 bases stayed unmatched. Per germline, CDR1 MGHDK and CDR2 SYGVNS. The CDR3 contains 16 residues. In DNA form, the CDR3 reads TGTGCCAGCGAGGACAGGGCATCTCTTTCCTACAATGAGCAGTTCTTC. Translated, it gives CASEDRASLSYNEQFF. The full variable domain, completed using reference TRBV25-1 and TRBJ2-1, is EADIYQTPRYLVIGTGKKITLECSQTMGHDKMYWYQQDPGMELHLIHYSYGVNSTEKGDLSSESTVSRIRTEHFPLTLESARPSHTSQYLCASEDRASLSYNEQFFGPGTRLTVL.

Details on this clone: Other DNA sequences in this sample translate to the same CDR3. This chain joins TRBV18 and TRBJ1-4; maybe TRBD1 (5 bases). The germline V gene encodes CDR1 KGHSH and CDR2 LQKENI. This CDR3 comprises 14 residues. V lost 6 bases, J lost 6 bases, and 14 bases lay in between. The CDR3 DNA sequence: TGTGCCAGCTCCCCCGGGGGGGGGTATGAAAAACTGTTTTTT. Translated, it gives CASSPGGGYEKLFF.

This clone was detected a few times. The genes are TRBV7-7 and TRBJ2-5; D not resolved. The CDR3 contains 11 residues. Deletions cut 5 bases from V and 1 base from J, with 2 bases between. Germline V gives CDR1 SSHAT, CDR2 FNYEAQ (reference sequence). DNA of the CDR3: TGTGCCAGCAGCCCCCAAGAGACCCAGTACTTC. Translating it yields CASSPQETQYF.

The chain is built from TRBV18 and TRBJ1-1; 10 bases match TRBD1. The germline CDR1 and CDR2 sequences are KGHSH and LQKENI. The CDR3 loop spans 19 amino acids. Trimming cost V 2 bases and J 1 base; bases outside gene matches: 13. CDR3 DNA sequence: TGTGCCAGCTCACCATTAGGGACAGGGGTCCTTAGGAAGAACACTGAAGCTTTCTTT. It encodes CASSPLGTGVLRKNTEAFF.

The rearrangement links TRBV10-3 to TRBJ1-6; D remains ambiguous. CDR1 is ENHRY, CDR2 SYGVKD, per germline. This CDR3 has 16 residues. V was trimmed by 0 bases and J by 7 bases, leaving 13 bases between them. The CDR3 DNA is TGTGCCATCAGTGAGTCGTGGGCAGCAGAAAATTCACCCCTCCACTTT. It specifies CAISESWAAENSPLHF.

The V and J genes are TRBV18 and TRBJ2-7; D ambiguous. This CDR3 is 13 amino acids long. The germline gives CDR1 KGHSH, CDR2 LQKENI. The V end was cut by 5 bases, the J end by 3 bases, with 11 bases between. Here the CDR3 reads CASSSMTDYEQYF. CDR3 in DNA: TGTGCCAGCTCATCAATGACCGACTACGAGCAGTACTTC.

The CDR3 region has the DNA TGTGCCTGGAGCCCCTCGGGACAGGGACGTGGCTACACCTTC. Protein product: CAWSPSGQGRGYTF. This chain uses TRBV30 with TRBJ1-2, with 9 bases fitting TRBD1. V shed 3 bases and J 7 bases; nucleotides not matched to a gene: 9. The CDR3 has 14 residues. Germline CDR1 GTSNPN, CDR2 SVGIG (reference sequence).

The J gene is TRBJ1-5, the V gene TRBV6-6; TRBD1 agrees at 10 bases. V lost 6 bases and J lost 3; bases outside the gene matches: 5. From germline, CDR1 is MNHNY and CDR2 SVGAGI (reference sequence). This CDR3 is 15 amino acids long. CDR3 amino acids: CASRDRGAVNQPQHF. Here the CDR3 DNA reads TGTGCCAGCAGGGACAGGGGGGCGGTCAATCAGCCCCAGCATTTT.

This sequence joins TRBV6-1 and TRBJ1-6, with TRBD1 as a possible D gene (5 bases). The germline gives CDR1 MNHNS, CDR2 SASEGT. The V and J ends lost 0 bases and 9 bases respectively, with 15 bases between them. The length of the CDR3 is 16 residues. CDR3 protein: CASSEAGRGRVSPLHF. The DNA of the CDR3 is TGTGCCAGCAGTGAAGCAGGGAGGGGAAGGGTTTCACCCCTCCACTTT.

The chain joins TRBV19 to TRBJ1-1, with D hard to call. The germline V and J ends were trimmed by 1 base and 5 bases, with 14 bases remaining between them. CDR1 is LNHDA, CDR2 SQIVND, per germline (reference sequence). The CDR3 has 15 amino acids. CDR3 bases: TGTGCCAGTAGTATAGGGACTGCCCAACGGACTGAAGCTTTCTTT. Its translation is CASSIGTAQRTEAFF.

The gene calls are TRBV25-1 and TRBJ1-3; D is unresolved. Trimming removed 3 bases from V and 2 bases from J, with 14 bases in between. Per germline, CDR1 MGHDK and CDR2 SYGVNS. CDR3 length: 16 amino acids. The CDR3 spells CASSDLGARTGNTIYF. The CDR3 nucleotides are TGTGCCAGCAGTGATTTGGGAGCAAGGACTGGAAACACCATATATTTT.

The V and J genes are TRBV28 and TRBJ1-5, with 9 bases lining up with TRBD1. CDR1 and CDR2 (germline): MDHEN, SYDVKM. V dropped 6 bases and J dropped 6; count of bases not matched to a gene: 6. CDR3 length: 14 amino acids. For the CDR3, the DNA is TGTGCCAGCAGAAACAGGGGGCCGATTCAGCCCCAGCATTTT. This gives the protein CASRNRGPIQPQHF.

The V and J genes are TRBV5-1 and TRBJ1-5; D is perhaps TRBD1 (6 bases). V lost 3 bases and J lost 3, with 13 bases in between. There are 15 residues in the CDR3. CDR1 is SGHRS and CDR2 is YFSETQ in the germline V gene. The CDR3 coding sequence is TGCGCCAGCAGCTGGTCTGGGGACAACAATCAGCCCCAGCATTTT. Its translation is CASSWSGDNNQPQHF.